This T cell receptor (beta chain) was identified during a study of response to subunit inactivated influenza vaccine. V was cut by 0 bases and J by 2 bases, with 14 bases left in between. The CDR3 is 17 amino acids. CDR1 MGHRA and CDR2 YSYEKL come from the germline V gene. TCRdb ran MiXCR on the RT-PCR reads and lists one entry per CDR3 protein. The data hold about 520,000 distinct CDR3 sequences, with over 25% observed a single time. In this sample, this clonotype turned up a few times. This sample comprised CD4+ T cells sorted from PBMCs, obtained more than 4 days after vaccination. The clonotype originates from a man between 45 and 60 years old who received an inactivated influenza vaccine. V and J are TRBV4-1 and TRBJ1-5, with no clear D. CDR3 nucleotide sequence: TGCGCCAGCAGCCAAGATGGGATCGGGAGGGGCAATCAGCCCCAGCATTTT. Translation gives CASSQDGIGRGNQPQHF.